The clone carrying this TCR beta chain is termed medium-sized. Produced via immunoSEQ multiplex PCR; TCRdb's table is partial and in-frame only. This sample yields roughly 80,000 clones, of which roughly four fifths are seen a single time; just over 20% belongs to the top ten. The sample is drawn from a study of blood T cell repertoires in COVID-19. Sequencing used peripheral blood. The clonotype originates from a human donor in a cohort sampled during active COVID-19.

The CDR3 protein is CASSQALGGAYTDTQYF. CDR3 DNA: TGTGCCAGCAGCCAAGCCTTGGGCGGGGCTTACACAGATACGCAGTATTTT. V and J are TRBV3-1 (or the pseudogene TRBV3-2) and TRBJ2-3, with D perhaps TRBD2 (6 bases). Germline values: CDR1 LGHDT, CDR2 YNNKEL (reference sequence). This CDR3 has 17 residues. V was cut by 1 base and J by 2 bases, with 16 bases left in between.